This TCR beta chain originates from a study of blood T cell repertoires in COVID-19. Study context: Spain, Italy and the United States supplied samples that represented acute and convalescent COVID-19. In each case, the material was cDNA or gDNA derived from T cells, B-cell-depleted T cells, or PBMCs.

Original processing methods: Estimated nucleated cell counts came from reference gene primer amplification. The table came from immunoSEQ multiplex PCR; TCRdb's copy has only in-frame clones and leaves some out. That table furnishes V, J and clone size, whereas the DNA furnished D and trimming. Of approximately 240,000 clones in the sample, roughly 86% were seen once. The CDR3 covers 14 residues. From germline, CDR1 is SEHNR and CDR2 FQNEAQ (reference sequence). With 6 bases clipped from V and 7 bases from J, the junction kept 8 bases outside the gene matches. The rearrangement uses TRBV7-9 and TRBJ2-1; 8 positions match TRBD1. This TCR was recovered from a man over 45 with acute or convalescent COVID-19. The specimen sequenced was peripheral blood. The CDR3: CASSSDRAWNEQFF. In nucleotides, the CDR3 is TGTGCCAGCAGTTCGGACAGGGCTTGGAATGAGCAGTTCTTC.